This T cell receptor (beta chain) came from a study of blood T cells in healthy people across ages. Germline assignment: CDR1 LGHNT and CDR2 FRNRAP. V gave up 0 bases and J gave up 0 bases, with 14 bases separating them. CDR3 length: 17 amino acids. With regard to this clonotype: The antigen is unknown.

Study-level points and caveats: In older individuals, TCR beta diversity per million T cells was lower, falling roughly linearly with age.

Alongside a J-beta primer mix, a sample-barcoded 5' primer served in a second PCR lasting roughly 6 to 12 cycles. A single record per CDR3 protein comes from TCRdb applying MiXCR to the 5' RACE reads. Of roughly 1.4 million distinct CDR3 sequences detected, 55% to 75% appear once; the ten largest clones hold under 8.5%. The receptor's source is a man younger than 30 in good health. Sequenced input: blood. This chain joins TRBV12-5 and TRBJ2-5, with D unclear. For the CDR3, the DNA is TGTGCTAGTGGTTTGGTACGCGTCAGAACGTACCAAGAGACCCAGTACTTC. Its protein product is CASGLVRVRTYQETQYF.